This T cell receptor beta chain was captured by sequencing in a study of T cell responses to AZD1222 COVID-19 vaccine. The data were produced by immunoSEQ multiplex PCR, yet TCRdb's version contains in-frame clones alone and is incomplete. This table has about 120,000 clones, 90% appearing once. Study outcomes and limitations: AZD1222 recipients seropositive at baseline numbered only six or seven. Donors were largely white British and mainly female; clonal diversity was possibly underestimated.

Trimming cost V 5 bases and J 2 bases, with 7 bases left between them. The CDR3 is made up of 13 amino acids. CDR1 MNHEY and CDR2 SVGAGI come from the germline V gene. As for this clone: Its cognate antigen is unknown.

The sequences come from peripheral blood, collected on day 0 of AZD1222 vaccination. This sequence joins TRBV6-5 and TRBJ1-5; a possible D gene is TRBD1 (5 bases). The sequence was obtained from an adult in good health. The CDR3 DNA is TGTGCCAGCAGTACAGGTGGCAATCAGCCCCAGCATTTT. Its translation is CASSTGGNQPQHF.